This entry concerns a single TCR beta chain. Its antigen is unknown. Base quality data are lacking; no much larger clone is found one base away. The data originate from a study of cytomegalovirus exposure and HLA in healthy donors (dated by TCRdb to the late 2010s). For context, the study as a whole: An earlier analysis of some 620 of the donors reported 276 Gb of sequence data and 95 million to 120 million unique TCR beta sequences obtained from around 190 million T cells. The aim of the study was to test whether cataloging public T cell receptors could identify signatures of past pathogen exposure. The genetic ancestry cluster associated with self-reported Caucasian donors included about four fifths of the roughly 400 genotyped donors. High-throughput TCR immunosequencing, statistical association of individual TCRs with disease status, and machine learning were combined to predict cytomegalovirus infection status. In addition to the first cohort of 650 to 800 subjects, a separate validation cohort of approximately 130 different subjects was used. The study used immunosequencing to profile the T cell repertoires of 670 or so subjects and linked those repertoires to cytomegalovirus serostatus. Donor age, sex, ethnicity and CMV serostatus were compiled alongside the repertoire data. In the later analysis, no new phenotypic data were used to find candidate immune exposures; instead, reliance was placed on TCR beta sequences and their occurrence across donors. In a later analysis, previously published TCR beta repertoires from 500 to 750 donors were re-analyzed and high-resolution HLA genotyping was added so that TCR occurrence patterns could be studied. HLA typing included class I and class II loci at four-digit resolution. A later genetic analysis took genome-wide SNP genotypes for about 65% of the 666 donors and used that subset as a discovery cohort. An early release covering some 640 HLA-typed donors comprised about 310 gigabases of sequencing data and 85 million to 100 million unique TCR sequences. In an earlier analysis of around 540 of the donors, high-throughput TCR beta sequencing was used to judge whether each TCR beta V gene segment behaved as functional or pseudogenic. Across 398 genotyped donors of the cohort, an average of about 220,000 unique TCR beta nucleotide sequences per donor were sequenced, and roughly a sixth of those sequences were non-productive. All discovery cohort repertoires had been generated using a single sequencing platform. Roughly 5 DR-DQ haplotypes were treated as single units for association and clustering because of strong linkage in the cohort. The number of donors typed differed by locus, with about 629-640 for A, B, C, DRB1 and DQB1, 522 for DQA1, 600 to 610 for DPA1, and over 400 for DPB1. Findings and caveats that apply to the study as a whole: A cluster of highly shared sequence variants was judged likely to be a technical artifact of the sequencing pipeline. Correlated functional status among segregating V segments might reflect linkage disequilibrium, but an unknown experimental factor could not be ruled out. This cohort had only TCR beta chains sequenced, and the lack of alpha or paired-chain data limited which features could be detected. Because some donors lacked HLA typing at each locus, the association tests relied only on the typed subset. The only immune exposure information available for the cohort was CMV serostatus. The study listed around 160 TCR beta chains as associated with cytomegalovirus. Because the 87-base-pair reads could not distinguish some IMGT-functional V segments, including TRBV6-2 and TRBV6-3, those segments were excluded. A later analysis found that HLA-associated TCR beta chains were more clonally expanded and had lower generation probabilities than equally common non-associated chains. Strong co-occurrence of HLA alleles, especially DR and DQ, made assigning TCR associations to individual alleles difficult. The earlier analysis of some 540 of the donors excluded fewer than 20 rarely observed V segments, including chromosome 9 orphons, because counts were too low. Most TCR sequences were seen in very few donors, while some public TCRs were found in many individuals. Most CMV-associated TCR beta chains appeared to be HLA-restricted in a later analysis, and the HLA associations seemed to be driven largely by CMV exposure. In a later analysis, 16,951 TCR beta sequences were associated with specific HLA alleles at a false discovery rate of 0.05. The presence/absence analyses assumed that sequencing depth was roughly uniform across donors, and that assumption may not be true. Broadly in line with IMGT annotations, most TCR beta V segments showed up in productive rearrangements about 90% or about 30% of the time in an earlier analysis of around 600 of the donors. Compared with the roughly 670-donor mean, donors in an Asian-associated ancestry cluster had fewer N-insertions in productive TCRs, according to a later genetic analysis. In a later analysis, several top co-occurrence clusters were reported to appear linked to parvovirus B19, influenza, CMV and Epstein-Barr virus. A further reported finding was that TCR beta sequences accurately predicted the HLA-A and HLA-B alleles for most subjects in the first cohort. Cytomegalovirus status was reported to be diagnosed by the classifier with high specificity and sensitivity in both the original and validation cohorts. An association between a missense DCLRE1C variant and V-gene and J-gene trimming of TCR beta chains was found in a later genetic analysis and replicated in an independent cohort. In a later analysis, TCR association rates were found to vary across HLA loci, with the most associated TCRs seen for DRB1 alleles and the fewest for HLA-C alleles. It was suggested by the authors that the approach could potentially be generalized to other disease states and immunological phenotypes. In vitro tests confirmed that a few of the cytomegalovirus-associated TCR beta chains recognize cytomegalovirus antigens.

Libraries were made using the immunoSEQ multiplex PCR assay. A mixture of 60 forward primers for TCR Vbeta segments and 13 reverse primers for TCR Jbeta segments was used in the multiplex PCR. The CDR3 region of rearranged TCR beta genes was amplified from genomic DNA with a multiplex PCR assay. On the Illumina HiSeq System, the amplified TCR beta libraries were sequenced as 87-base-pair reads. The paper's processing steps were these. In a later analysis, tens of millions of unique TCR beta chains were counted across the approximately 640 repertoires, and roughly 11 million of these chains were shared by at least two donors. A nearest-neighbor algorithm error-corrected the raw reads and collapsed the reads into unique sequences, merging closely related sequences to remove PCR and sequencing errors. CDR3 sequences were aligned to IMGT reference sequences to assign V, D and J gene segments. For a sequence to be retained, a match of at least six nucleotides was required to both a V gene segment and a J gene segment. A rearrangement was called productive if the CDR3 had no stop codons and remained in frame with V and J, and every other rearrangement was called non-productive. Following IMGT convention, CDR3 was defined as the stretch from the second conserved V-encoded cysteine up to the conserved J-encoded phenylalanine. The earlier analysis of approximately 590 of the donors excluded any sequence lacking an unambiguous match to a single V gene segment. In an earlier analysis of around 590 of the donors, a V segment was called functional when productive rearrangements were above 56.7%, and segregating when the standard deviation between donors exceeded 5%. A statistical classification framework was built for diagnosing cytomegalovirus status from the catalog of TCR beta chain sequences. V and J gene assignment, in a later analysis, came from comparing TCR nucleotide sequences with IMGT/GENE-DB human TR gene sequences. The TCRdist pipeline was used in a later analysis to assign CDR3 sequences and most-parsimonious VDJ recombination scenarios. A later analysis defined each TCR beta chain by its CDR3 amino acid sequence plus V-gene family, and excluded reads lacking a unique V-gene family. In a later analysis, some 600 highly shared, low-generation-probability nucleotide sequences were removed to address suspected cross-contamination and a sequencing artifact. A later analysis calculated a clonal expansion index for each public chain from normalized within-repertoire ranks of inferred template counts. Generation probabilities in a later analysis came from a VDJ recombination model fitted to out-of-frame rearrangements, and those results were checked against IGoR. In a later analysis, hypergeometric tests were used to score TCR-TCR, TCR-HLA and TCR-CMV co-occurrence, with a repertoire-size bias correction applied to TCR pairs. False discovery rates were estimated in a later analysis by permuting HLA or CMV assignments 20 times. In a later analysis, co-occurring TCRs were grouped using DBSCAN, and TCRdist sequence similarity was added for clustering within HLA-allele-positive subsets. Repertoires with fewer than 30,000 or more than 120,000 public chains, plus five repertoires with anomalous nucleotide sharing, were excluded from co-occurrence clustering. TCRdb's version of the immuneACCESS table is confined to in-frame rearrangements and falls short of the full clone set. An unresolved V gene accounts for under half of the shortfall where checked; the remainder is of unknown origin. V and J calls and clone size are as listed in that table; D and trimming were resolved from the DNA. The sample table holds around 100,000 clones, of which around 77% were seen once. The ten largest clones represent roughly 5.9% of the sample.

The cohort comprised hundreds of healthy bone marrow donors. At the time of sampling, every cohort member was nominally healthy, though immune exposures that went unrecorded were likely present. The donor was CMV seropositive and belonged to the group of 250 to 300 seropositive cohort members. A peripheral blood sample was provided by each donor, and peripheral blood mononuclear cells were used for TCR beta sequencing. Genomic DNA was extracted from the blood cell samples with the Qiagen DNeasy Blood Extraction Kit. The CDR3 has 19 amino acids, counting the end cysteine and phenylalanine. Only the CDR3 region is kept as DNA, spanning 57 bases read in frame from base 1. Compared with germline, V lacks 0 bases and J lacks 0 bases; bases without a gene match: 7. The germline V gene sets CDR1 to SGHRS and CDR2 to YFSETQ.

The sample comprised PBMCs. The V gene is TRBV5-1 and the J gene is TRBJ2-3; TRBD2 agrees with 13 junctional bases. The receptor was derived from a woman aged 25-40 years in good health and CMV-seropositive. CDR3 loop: CASSLGLAGGLSSTDTQYF. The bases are TGCGCCAGCAGCTTGGGACTAGCGGGAGGACTTTCTAGCACAGATACGCAGTATTTT.